This T cell receptor (beta chain) is from a study of shared clonotypes between healthy human individuals. Sequencing used immunoSEQ multiplex PCR; TCRdb keeps in-frame clones, though not all of them. The sample lists fewer than 850,000 clones, 90% seen once, with 30% to 35% in the top ten. General study results and limits: Estimated richness values were generally larger in naive subsets than in memory subsets.

To note about this clone: The antigen is not known.

Caucasian adults residing in Nashville, Tennessee made up all the donors. The sequenced sample was memory CD8+ T cells from PBMCs. Subset given: CD45RO+ cells pooled with CCR7-negative TemRA cells. The source is a young man in good health. Some clones in this sample may be carry-over from other donors' samples.

The chain's CDR3 is CASSTTGVGNQPQHF. The CDR3 DNA follows: TGTGCCAGCAGTACCACAGGGGTCGGAAATCAGCCCCAGCATTTT. The chain couples TRBV2 to TRBJ1-5; 7 bases are a match to TRBD1. Germline assignment: CDR1 SNHLY and CDR2 FYNNEI. Unmatched junction bases numbered 8, after V lost 5 bases and J lost 4 bases. The CDR3 extends over 15 amino acids.